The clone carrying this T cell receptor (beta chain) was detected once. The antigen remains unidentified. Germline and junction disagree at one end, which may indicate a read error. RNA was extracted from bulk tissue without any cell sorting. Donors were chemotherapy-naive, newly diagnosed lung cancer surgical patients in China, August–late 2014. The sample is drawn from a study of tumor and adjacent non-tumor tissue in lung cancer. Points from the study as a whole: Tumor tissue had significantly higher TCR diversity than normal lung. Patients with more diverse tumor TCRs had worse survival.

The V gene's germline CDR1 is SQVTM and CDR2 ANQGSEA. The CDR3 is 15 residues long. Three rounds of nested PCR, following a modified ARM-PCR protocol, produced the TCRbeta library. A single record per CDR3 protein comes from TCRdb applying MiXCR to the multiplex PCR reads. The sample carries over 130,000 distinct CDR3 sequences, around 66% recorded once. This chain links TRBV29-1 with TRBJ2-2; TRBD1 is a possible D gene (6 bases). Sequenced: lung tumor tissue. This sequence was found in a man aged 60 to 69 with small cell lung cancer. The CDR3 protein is CSVVGGAANSGELFF. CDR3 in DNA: TGCAGCGTTGTAGGGGGTGCCGCGAACAGCGGGGAGCTGTTTTTT.